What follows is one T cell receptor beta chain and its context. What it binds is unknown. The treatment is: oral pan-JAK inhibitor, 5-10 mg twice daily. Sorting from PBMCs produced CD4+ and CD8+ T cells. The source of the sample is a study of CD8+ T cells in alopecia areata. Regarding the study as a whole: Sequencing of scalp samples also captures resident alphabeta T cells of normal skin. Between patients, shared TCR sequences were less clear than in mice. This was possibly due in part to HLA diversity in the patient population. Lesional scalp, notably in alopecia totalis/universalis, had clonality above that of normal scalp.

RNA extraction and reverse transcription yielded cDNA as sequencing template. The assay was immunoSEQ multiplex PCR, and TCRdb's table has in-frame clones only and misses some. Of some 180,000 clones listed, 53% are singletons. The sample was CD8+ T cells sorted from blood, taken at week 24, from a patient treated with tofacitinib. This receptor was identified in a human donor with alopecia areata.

The CDR3 DNA reads TGCAGCGTTAGGGGACAAAGCTACGAGCAGTACTTC. This translates into CSVRGQSYEQYF. This rearrangement joins TRBV29-1 to TRBJ2-7, with a tentative D call TRBD1 (6 bases). CDR3 length: 12 residues. Trimming left V 5 bases short and J 3 bases short, with 11 bases between. CDR1 and CDR2 (germline): SQVTM, ANQGSEA.